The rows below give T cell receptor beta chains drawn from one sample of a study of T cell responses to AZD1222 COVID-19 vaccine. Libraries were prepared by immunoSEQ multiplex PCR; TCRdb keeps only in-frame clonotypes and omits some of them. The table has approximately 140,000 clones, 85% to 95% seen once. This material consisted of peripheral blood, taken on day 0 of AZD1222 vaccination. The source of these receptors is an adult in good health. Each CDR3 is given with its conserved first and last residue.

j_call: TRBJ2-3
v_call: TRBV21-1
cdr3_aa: CASSTRPGTGKSTDTQYF

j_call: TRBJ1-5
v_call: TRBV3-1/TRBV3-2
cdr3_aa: CASSQQANQPQHF

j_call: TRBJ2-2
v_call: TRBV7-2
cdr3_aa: CASTITAGGPGELFF

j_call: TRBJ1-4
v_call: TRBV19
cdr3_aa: CASSKARATNEKLFF

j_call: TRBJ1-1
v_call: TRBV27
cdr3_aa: CASSATGNAEAFF

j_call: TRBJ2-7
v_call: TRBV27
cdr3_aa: CASRDRGHYEQYF

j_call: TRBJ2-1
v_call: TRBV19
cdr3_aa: CASSIGPRGFGINNEQFF

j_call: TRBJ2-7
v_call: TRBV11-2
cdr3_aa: CASSPRPSSSYEQYF

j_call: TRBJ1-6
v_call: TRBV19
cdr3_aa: CASRGGGGSPLHF

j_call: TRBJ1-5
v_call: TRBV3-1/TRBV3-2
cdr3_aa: CASSQGQVQTQPQHF

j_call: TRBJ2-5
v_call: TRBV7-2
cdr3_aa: CASSPQPPETQYF

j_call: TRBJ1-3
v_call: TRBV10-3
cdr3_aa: CAIRTGVGGNTIYF

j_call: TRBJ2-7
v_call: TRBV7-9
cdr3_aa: CASSFRPEGEQYF

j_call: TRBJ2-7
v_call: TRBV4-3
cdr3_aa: CASSQGQSSYEQYF

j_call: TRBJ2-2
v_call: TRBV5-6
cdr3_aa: CASSLTDSGELFF

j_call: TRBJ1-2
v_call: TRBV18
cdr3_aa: CASSPQDSYGYTF

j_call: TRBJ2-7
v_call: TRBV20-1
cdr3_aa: CSASSRAGHEQYF

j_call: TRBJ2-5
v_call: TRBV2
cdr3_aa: CASRPGDRGLETQYF

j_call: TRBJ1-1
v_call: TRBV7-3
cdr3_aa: CASSLSSQNTEAFF

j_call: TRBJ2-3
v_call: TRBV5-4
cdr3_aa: CASSLSTDTQYF

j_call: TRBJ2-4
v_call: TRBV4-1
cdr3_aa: CASSQVRDRDIQYF

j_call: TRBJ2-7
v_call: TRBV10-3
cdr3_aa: CAISGWGDERSREQYF

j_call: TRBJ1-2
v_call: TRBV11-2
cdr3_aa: CASSLDRVPGPEGGYTF

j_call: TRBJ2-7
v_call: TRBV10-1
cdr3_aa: CASSLGRTYEQYF

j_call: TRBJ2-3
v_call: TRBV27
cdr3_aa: CASSLRSLGTDTQYF

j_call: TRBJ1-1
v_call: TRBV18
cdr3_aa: CASSPGGNTEAFF

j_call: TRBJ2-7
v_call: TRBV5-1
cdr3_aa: CASSFGQGGYEQYF

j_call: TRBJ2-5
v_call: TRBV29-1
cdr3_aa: CSVEELRGENFQETQYF

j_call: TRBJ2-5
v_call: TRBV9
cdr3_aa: CASSVSGGAGETQYF

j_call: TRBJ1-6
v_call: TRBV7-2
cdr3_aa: CASSEQGYNSPLHF

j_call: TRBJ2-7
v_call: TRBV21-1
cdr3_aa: CASPGLATYEQYF

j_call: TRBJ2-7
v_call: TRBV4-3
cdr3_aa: CASSQGAGPSYEQYF

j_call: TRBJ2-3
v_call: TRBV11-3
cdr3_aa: CASSMTGGMDTQYF

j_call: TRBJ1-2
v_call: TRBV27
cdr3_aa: CASSPKAVSATNYGYTF

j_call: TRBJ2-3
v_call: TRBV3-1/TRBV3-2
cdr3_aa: CASSPPGRTDTQYF

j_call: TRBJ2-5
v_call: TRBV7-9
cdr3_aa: CASSPNTRILGTQYF

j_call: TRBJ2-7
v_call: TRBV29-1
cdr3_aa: CSVGLVSYEQYF

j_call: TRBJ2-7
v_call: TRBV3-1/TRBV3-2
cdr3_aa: CASSQRDRGREQYF

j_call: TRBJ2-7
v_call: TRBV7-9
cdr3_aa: CASSKWSGGPNEQYF

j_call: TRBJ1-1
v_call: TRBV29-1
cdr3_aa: CSARNTEAFF

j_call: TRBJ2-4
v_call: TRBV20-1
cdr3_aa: CSASWLAGPKNIQYF

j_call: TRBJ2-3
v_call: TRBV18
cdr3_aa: CASSPLSGTTDTQYF

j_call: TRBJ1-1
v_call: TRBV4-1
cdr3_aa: CASSPRTGADTEAFF

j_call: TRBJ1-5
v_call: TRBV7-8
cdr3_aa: CASSPQSYPGGQFSNQPQHF

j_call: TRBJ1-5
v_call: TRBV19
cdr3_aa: CASSFAGQNQPQHF

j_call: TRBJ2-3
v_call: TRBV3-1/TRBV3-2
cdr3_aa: CASSQGLETDTQYF

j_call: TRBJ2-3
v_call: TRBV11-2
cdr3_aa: CASSFSGGASRDTQYF

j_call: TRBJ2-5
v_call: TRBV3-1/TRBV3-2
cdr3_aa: CASSQSSGRETQYF

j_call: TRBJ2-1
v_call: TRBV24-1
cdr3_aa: CATSEGGYNEQFF

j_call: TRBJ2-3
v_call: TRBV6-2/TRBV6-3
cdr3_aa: CASSYSTLAGGRSDTQYF

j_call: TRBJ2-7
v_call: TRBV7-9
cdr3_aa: CASSFFPDRFYEQYF

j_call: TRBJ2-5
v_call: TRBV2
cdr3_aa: CASSVAHQETQYF

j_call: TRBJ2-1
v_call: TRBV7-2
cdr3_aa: CASSLVDEQFF

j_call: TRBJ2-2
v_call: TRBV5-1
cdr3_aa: CASSLDGGSTGELFF

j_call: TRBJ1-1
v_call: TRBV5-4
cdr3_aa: CASSSTGALNTEAFF

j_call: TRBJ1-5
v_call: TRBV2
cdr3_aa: CASSLYSNQPQHF

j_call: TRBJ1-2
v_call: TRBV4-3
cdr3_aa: CASSQEYRSRGGYTF